Listed here is a single TCR beta chain. Its antigen is undetermined. Measured with immunoSEQ multiplex PCR; TCRdb has only the in-frame clones, and not every one. The top ten hold around 7.8% of the sample, which has 110,000 to 150,000 clones, 70% to 90% seen once. This sample is drawn from a study of T cell responses to AZD1222 COVID-19 vaccine. Study-wide points: Spike-specific TCR breadth and depth were elevated following two AZD1222 doses. Of spike-specific TCRs, nearly half reportedly target regions left unmutated in variants. White British donors predominated, females outnumbered males, and clonal diversity was possibly underestimated. None of the repertoires were sampled until the peak T cell response had passed.

The starting material was peripheral blood, obtained on day 0 of AZD1222 vaccination. This sequence was found in an adult in good health.

CDR3 loop: CASSPRLAGGPWELSYNEQFF. The CDR3 DNA is TGTGCCAGCAGTCCAAGACTAGCGGGGGGCCCCTGGGAGCTCTCCTACAATGAGCAGTTCTTC. The chain employs TRBV27 and TRBJ2-1; 13 bases agree with TRBD2. CDR3 length: 21 amino acids. Germline loops: CDR1 MNHEY, CDR2 SMNVEV (reference sequence). After removal of 5 bases from V and 0 bases from J, the junction contained 16 bases not matched to a gene.